This T cell receptor beta chain originates from a study of beta chain features in type 1 diabetes. Notes on the study in general: Still unanswered here is whether HLA type influences TCRB rearrangement. For Type 1 diabetes patients, all four CD4+ subsets carried TCRB CDR3s that were moderately but significantly shorter. It was among patients, rather than healthy donors, that naive, central memory and Treg TCRB repertoires appeared more similar. A pattern of fewer insertions and more deletions at VDJ junctions was seen in type 1 diabetes patients.

This clone was seen a handful of times. The antigen is unknown. V shed 5 bases and J 5 bases; nucleotides not matched to a gene: 12. The CDR3 is 15 amino acids. Germline CDR1 GTSNPN, CDR2 SVGIG (reference sequence). Reverse transcription of all isolated RNA meant that expressed TCRB transcripts were sequenced. Produced via immunoSEQ multiplex PCR; TCRdb's table is partial and in-frame only. The sample has roughly 350,000 clones, around 10% seen once; the top ten hold under 0.02%. This sequence joins TRBV30 and TRBJ1-2; TRBD1 aligns across 9 bases. The clonotype originates from a woman aged 25-40 years in good health. The sequencing sample was made of naive CD4+ T cells from blood. The CDR3 bases are TGTGCCTGGGGCACATCCGGGACAGGGATTTATGGCTACACCTTC. This gives the protein CAWGTSGTGIYGYTF.